These 23 T cell receptor beta chains share one sample of origin, sequenced in a study of tumor-infiltrating lymphocytes in primary liver carcinoma. A primer matching the constant region was used to make TCR beta cDNA from approximately 0.45 ug of total RNA. TCR beta libraries came from three nested multiplex PCR rounds using slightly modified ARM-PCR. TRBV1-TRBV30 forward primers paired with a C-beta reverse primer were used in the first two PCR rounds, which ran roughly 9 cycles each. Each CDR3 protein gets one entry after TCRdb re-called the multiplex PCR reads with MiXCR. The sample includes more than 70,000 distinct CDR3 sequences, roughly 72% of them seen just once. Co-extracted RNA and DNA came from roughly 20-30 mg of unsorted bulk tissue. Sequencing was performed on tumor-adjacent normal liver tissue. The receptors were sampled from a man aged 35 to 55 with primary liver carcinoma and hepatitis B virus infection.

Points on this clonotype: Sequence at one end of the junction differs from germline and may be a read error. Here the CDR3 DNA reads TGCAGCATACACGGGACTAGCGGGGAGTCCTACGAGCACTACTTT. Translated, it gives CSIHGTSGESYEHYF. The chain links TRBV29-1 to TRBJ2-7, with 13 bases identical to TRBD2. CDR3 length: 15 amino acids. Germline loops: CDR1 SQVTM, CDR2 ANQGSEA.

The chain links TRBV7-9 to TRBJ2-3, with D perhaps given as TRBD1 or TRBD2 (7 bases each). Germline V lookup: CDR1 SEHNR, CDR2 FQNEAQ (reference sequence). Trimming pared 5 bases from V and 2 bases from J, leaving 17 bases between. The CDR3 consists of 16 residues. The CDR3 DNA is TGTGCCAGCAGCCTGACTAGCAGGGGGTCCACAGATACGCAGTATTTT. As protein: CASSLTSRGSTDTQYF.

This clonotype was detected only a few times. This rearrangement joins TRBV12-3 or TRBV12-4 to TRBJ1-1, with D possibly TRBD1 on 5 matching bases. The CDR3 covers 14 residues. V gave up 4 bases and J gave up 1 base, with 10 bases separating them. CDR3 bases: TGTGCCAGCAGTTCGGCAGACAGGAACACTGAAGCTTTCTTT. This gives the protein CASSSADRNTEAFF.

This clonotype was picked up many times. This chain connects TRBV6-5 to TRBJ2-5; TRBD1 aligns across 9 bases. The V gene end was trimmed by 2 bases and the J gene end by 2 bases; junction bases not matched to a gene: 3. There are 15 residues in the CDR3. CDR1 is MNHEY and CDR2 is SVGAGI in the germline V gene. CDR3 DNA: TGTGCCAGCAGTTACGCAGGGACAGGGCAAGAGACCCAGTACTTC. It encodes CASSYAGTGQETQYF.

Turning to this clonotype: As the CDR3 is not closed by the conserved phenylalanine or tryptophan, this likely results from a read error. This chain links TRBV4-1 with TRBJ1-1, with 8 positions matching TRBD1. Germline CDR1 reads MGHRA; CDR2 reads YSYEKL. CDR3 length: 16 amino acids. CDR3 protein: CTSSQDVQGAPIEAFL. The CDR3 DNA reads TGCACCAGCAGCCAAGATGTGCAGGGGGCGCCCATTGAAGCTTTCCTT.

The gene calls are TRBV6-5 and TRBJ2-7; TRBD1 matches 7 bases. Germline loops: CDR1 MNHEY, CDR2 SVGAGI. The CDR3 spans 17 residues. The J segment lost 1 base and the V segment lost 2 bases, leaving 11 bases of the junction unmatched. CDR3 region: CASSYQDPTGDSYEQYF. CDR3 DNA sequence: TGTGCCAGCAGTTACCAGGATCCTACAGGGGATTCCTACGAGCAGTACTTC.

V gene TRBV4-1 combines with J gene TRBJ2-7, with a weak D call TRBD2 (5 bases). CDR1 and CDR2 (germline): MGHRA, YSYEKL. The V end was cut by 1 base, the J end by 4 bases, with 17 bases between. This CDR3 comprises 16 residues. CDR3 DNA sequence: TGCGCCAGCAGCCAAGTGTCAGAGGGCAATGCTTACGAGCAGTACTTC. As protein: CASSQVSEGNAYEQYF.

In regard to this clonotype: Its ends do not fully match the called genes, so a read error is possible. The genes are TRBV12-3 or TRBV12-4 and TRBJ2-2; D possibly corresponds to TRBD1 (6 bases). This CDR3 region has 14 residues. Written as DNA, the CDR3 is TGTGCCAACAGTTTGGGGACACACACAGGGGAGCTGTTTTTT. It codes for CANSLGTHTGELFF.

Worth noting for this clonotype: Mismatch with germline at one junction end may stem from a read error. This chain connects TRBV28 to TRBJ1-6; the D gene is possibly TRBD1 (6 bases). CDR3 size: 14 residues. Germline V gene data show CDR1 as MDHEN and CDR2 as SYDVKM. The CDR3 coding sequence is TGTGCCAGCAGCCCTACAGGGTATAATTCACACCTCCATTTT. Translated: CASSPTGYNSHLHF.

Regarding this clonotype: A read error may be the cause here, since a much bigger clone is one base away. The rearrangement links TRBV10-3 to TRBJ2-2; weak D call: TRBD2 (6 bases). The CDR3 sequence is 12 residues long. CDR1 ENHRY and CDR2 SYGVKD come from the germline V gene. The CDR3 here is CASRQMTGGLFF. In DNA, the CDR3 is TGTGCCAGCCGACAGATGACCGGGGGGCTGTTTTTT.

The rearrangement uses TRBV6-1 and TRBJ2-7; D possibly matches TRBD1 or TRBD2 (5 bases each). Germline CDR1 reads MNHNS; CDR2 reads SASEGT. Trimming pared 7 bases from V and 2 bases from J, leaving 18 bases between. The CDR3 runs 15 residues. CDR3 residues: CASMTSGTPAYEQYF. CDR3 nucleotide sequence: TGTGCCAGCATGACCTCCGGGACCCCCGCCTACGAGCAGTACTTC.

The genes are TRBV4-2 and TRBJ2-3; tentative D call: TRBD2 (5 bases). The CDR3 consists of 17 residues. Germline CDR1 is LGHNA and CDR2 is YNFKEQ. The V end was cut by 0 bases, the J end by 3 bases, with 16 bases between. The CDR3 DNA reads TGTGCCAGCAGCCAAGATTCCAGCGGAGGTAATACAGATACGCAGTATTTT. Residues: CASSQDSSGGNTDTQYF.

The chain links TRBV12-3 or TRBV12-4 to TRBJ1-2; D might be TRBD1 (5 bases). CDR3 length: 13 amino acids. Between the trimmed V and J ends, which lost 3 bases and 8 bases, there was a span of 13 bases. CDR3 amino acids: CASSLGGVAGYTF. In nucleotides, the CDR3 is TGTGCCAGCAGTTTGGGGGGGGTAGCGGGCTACACCTTC.

Notes on this clonotype: This likely comes from a read error, as the CDR3 has no conserved phenylalanine or tryptophan at its end. The rearrangement joins TRBV10-3 to TRBJ2-4; D perhaps matches TRBD1 (6 bases). The ends were cut back, 0 bases at V and 4 bases at J, with 16 bases in the middle. Germline lookup yields CDR1 ENHRY and CDR2 SYGVKD. The CDR3 has 17 amino acids. In nucleotides, the CDR3 is TGTGCCATCAGTGAGTCCTCCACAGGGATTGGTAAAAACATTCAGTACATC. Amino acid sequence: CAISESSTGIGKNIQYI.

This clonotype showed up just a few times. The V and J genes are TRBV5-6 and TRBJ2-7, with TRBD1 as a possible D gene (5 bases). The germline V and J ends were trimmed by 1 base and 7 bases, with 12 bases remaining between them. CDR1 is SGHDT and CDR2 is YYEEEE in the germline V gene. CDR3 length equals 13 residues. CDR3 in amino acids: CASSLFRVGEQYF. CDR3 nucleotide sequence: TGTGCCAGCAGCTTGTTCAGGGTGGGGGAGCAGTACTTC.

To note about this clonotype: This may come from a read error, since a much larger clone is one base off. The chain combines TRBV4-3 with TRBJ2-1; D perhaps matches TRBD1 (8 bases). The CDR3 has 14 amino acids. Germline assignment: CDR1 LGHNA and CDR2 YSLEER. V lost 4 bases to trimming and J lost 7 bases, with 14 bases between them. This chain's CDR3 is CASSLNRGGNEQFF. The DNA of the CDR3 is TGCGCCAGCAGCCTGAACAGGGGGGGGAATGAGCAGTTCTTC.

Comments on this clonotype: This is likely a read error, given that the CDR3 carries no conserved phenylalanine or tryptophan at its end. This sequence joins TRBV30 and TRBJ1-5, with D possibly TRBD1 on 5 matching bases. This CDR3 region has 13 residues. V lost 5 bases and J lost 4, with 12 bases in between. Germline CDR1 reads GTSNPN; CDR2 reads SVGIG (reference sequence). Here the CDR3 reads CAWEQVKNQPQHS. The CDR3 nucleotides read TGTGCCTGGGAACAGGTGAAGAATCAGCCCCAGCATTCT.

This clonotype was seen a few times. The gene calls are TRBV11-1 and TRBJ2-4, with 13 bases matching TRBD2. This CDR3 is built from 17 residues. With 7 bases clipped from V and 14 bases from J, the junction kept 20 bases outside the gene matches. Looked up from germline, CDR1 is SGHAT and CDR2 is FQDESV (reference sequence). The CDR3 region is CASNFPGTSGTKNTKYF. CDR3 bases: TGTGCCAGCAACTTTCCCGGGACTAGCGGGACCAAAAACACTAAGTACTTC.

About this clonotype itself: A much larger clone differs from this one at a single base, so this may be a read error. The chain couples TRBV28 to TRBJ2-7; D might be TRBD2 (6 bases). The V end was cut by 10 bases, the J end by 1 base, with 14 bases between. The CDR3 sequence is 13 residues long. Germline CDR1 is MDHEN and CDR2 is SYDVKM. The CDR3 DNA is TGTGCCACTCGGGAGCAGGGTTCCTACGAGCAGTACTTC. Amino acid sequence: CATREQGSYEQYF.

Notes on this clonotype: A much larger clone lies a single base off, so this may be a read error. The rearrangement links TRBV7-9 to TRBJ2-7, with 7 bases lining up with TRBD1. The ends lost 4 bases at V and 5 bases at J; junction bases unmatched: 11. The CDR3 has 15 residues. The germline CDR1 and CDR2 sequences are SEHNR and FQNEAQ (reference sequence). The CDR3 here is CASSSRQGSLDEQYF. The CDR3 DNA reads TGTGCCAGCAGCTCGAGACAGGGCTCCCTCGACGAGCAGTACTTC.

This chain links TRBV20-1 with TRBJ2-1; TRBD2 agrees at 13 bases. V shed 6 bases and J 9 bases; nucleotides not matched to a gene: 11. Germline V CDR1 and CDR2: DFQATT, SNEGSKA (reference sequence). This CDR3 is 15 amino acids long. This CDR3 is CSATILAGGPVEQFF. The CDR3 nucleotides read TGCAGTGCCACAATACTAGCGGGAGGGCCAGTTGAGCAGTTCTTC.

CDR3: CARGYFLSGELFF. The CDR3 nucleotides read TGTGCCAGGGGTTACTTCTTAAGTGGGGAGCTGTTTTTT. The gene calls are TRBV6-2 or TRBV6-3 and TRBJ2-2; D remains unclear. From germline, CDR1 is MNHEY and CDR2 SVGEGT. The V end was cut by 9 bases, the J end by 8 bases, with 16 bases between. This CDR3 is built from 13 residues.

This clonotype was counted once. Given the absence of the conserved phenylalanine or tryptophan at the CDR3 end, a read error is likely. Because the CDR3's place on the DNA is in doubt, the DNA is left out and the CDR3 is given as listed by TCRdb. V is TRBV12-3 or TRBV12-4 and J is TRBJ2-7; the DNA was not compared with TRBD1, the D call given in the table. With termini counted, the CDR3 has 15 amino acids. CDR3: CASSAGQGAIYEQYY.